These 8 T cell receptor beta chains share one sample of origin, sequenced in a study of regulatory T cells in long-lasting Graves disease. CDR3 regions were amplified by Arm-PCR using iRepertoire HTBI primers to build TCR beta libraries. MiXCR, run by TCRdb on the multiplex PCR reads, gives a single entry per CDR3 protein. Among 700,000 or so distinct CDR3 sequences listed, 30% were seen once. Time point here: persistent/refractory GD, antithyroid drugs over 5 years with positive TRAb. After RNA was extracted from PBMCs, the TCR library was made from it. The material sequenced was peripheral blood mononuclear cells (PBMCs), taken when the disease was refractory, from a patient treated with antithyroid drugs. Receptor source: a female donor with Graves disease.

The chain employs TRBV19 and TRBJ1-5, with a possible D match to TRBD1 (5 bases). Trimming removed 4 bases at V and 0 bases at J, with 22 bases between. The CDR3 extends over 19 amino acids. Germline values: CDR1 LNHDA, CDR2 SQIVND (reference sequence). The CDR3 DNA reads as TGTGCCAGTAGTACTGGACGGTGGGGCAACCCTAATAGCAATCAGCCCCAGCATTTT. The encoded protein is CASSTGRWGNPNSNQPQHF.

This clonotype was recorded at least ten times. This chain links TRBV25-1 with TRBJ1-2, with 7 bases that match TRBD1. V lost 7 bases, J lost 8 bases, and 16 bases stayed unmatched. The CDR3 runs to 15 residues. Germline values: CDR1 MGHDK, CDR2 SYGVNS. CDR3 DNA: TGTGCCAGCACATTCATCCGGGACAGTCCTTACGGCTACACCTTC. As protein: CASTFIRDSPYGYTF.

This rearrangement joins TRBV9 to TRBJ2-7; TRBD1 agrees at 10 bases. The CDR3 runs 14 residues. V was pared by 2 bases and J by 5 bases, with 4 bases of the junction left unmatched. The germline V gene has CDR1 SGDLS and CDR2 YYNGEE. DNA for the CDR3: TGTGCCAGCAGCGTTTCCGGGACAGGGGACGAGCAGTACTTC. It is translated as CASSVSGTGDEQYF.

The V call is TRBV20-1, the J call TRBJ1-2; TRBD1 matches at 7 bases. Germline CDR1 and CDR2: DFQATT and SNEGSKA (reference sequence). The CDR3 covers 15 residues. With V trimmed by 2 bases and J by 2 bases, 8 bases remained unmatched. The CDR3 region has the DNA TGCAGTGCTAGACCCCCGGGACAGCCCAACTATGGCTACACCTTC. It codes for CSARPPGQPNYGYTF.

The table lists this clonotype with a few counts. This chain joins TRBV2 and TRBJ1-1; a weak D match, TRBD1 (5 bases). CDR1 SNHLY and CDR2 FYNNEI come from the germline V gene. The CDR3 has 12 amino acids. V was clipped by 6 bases and J by 6 bases, with 11 bases between them. CDR3 in DNA: TGTGCCAGCAGGACTGGGGGGGCTGAAGCTTTCTTT. Translation: CASRTGGAEAFF.

Ten or more counts support this clonotype. This chain joins TRBV20-1 and TRBJ2-5; TRBD2 matches 7 bases. Germline assignment: CDR1 DFQATT and CDR2 SNEGSKA (reference sequence). The CDR3 loop spans 14 amino acids. Germline trimming cut 1 base from V and 2 bases from J; bases unmatched to any gene: 4. The CDR3 region has the DNA TGCAGTGCTAGAGTTGCAGCGGGGCAAGAGACCCAGTACTTC. Protein sequence: CSARVAAGQETQYF.

V usage is TRBV5-6 and J usage is TRBJ1-2; no definite D call. The CDR3 sequence is 15 residues long. V dropped 4 bases and J dropped 2 bases, with 15 bases sitting between them. CDR1 and CDR2 (germline): SGHDT, YYEEEE. As DNA, the CDR3 is TGTGCCAGCAGCGGTGAAGGGAAGGTCAACTATGGCTACACCTTC. Translation: CASSGEGKVNYGYTF.

The chain employs TRBV18 and TRBJ1-4; 8 nucleotides agree with TRBD1. This CDR3 region has 19 residues. Germline CDR1 reads KGHSH; CDR2 reads LQKENI. V lost 2 bases to trimming and J lost 7 bases; unmatched junction nucleotides: 18. CDR3 coding DNA: TGTGCCAGCTCACCATTGGGACTGACAGGGGCGCTAGCGGGTGAAAAACTGTTTTTT. This codes for CASSPLGLTGALAGEKLFF.